The rows below give T cell receptor beta chains drawn from one sample of a study of shared clonotypes between healthy human individuals. Repertoires were generated with immunoSEQ multiplex PCR, while TCRdb's copy carries only in-frame clones and drops some. Seen here are more than 2,000,000 clones, 93% observed once, and the top ten hold 0.39%. Material: naive CD4+ T cells from PBMCs. The source of these receptors is a man younger than 35 in good health. Some clones in this sample may be carry-over from other donors' samples. CDR3s leave out the opening cysteine and the closing phenylalanine or tryptophan.

v_gene	j_gene	len	CDR3aa
TRBV28	TRBJ2-7	12	ASSWLGGRYEQY
TRBV7-9	TRBJ1-4	13	ASSVGGLLSEKLF
TRBV7-2	TRBJ2-7	12	ASTTRGGSYEQY
TRBV19	TRBJ1-5	14	ASSMGWVDSNQPQH
TRBV7-2	TRBJ2-3	13	ASSLLGGGTDTQY
TRBV10-3	TRBJ2-1	13	AISTSSGMNNEQF
TRBV7-3	TRBJ2-2	11	ASGETNTGELF
TRBV7-2	TRBJ2-7	14	ASSTFRTSGPYEQY
TRBV15	TRBJ2-5	14	ATSSLGGVRQETQY
TRBV13	TRBJ2-7	12	ASSVTGTVYEQY
TRBV5-4	TRBJ1-1	13	ASSPIPGLNTEAF
TRBV7-2	TRBJ1-2	10	ASSLGNYGYT
TRBV6-1	TRBJ2-1	12	ASGPGQGLDEQF
TRBV7-2	TRBJ2-5	12	ASSSSYAGETQY
TRBV19	TRBJ2-3	13	ASSTRQGSTDTQY
TRBV5-6	TRBJ2-5	15	ASSLAGLAGDGETQY
TRBV7-2	TRBJ2-7	13	ASSFKGTSSYEQY
TRBV28	TRBJ2-2	13	ASSTSREATGELF
TRBV10-3	TRBJ2-1	13	AISRSGSGYNEQF
TRBV10-1	TRBJ2-4	13	ASSESSGVVGIQY
TRBV7-3	TRBJ2-7	12	ASSPRVGAAEQY
TRBV9	TRBJ2-7	12	ASSIRQGAGEQY
TRBV15	TRBJ2-7	12	ATNPAGGRGEQY
TRBV28	TRBJ2-4	14	ASSQKPDWMVNIQY
TRBV6-5	TRBJ1-2	12	ASKLDRNNYGYT
TRBV5-1	TRBJ2-7	12	ASSRGPGAYEQY
TRBV7-8	TRBJ2-2	14	ASSRRTSGNIRELF
TRBV29-1	TRBJ1-1	11	SAGQNMNTEAF